The next 9 T cell receptor beta chains were all read from a single sample in a study of vaccination and CD4 T cells after COVID-19. Their antigens remain unidentified. Treatment here: approximately 11-day PBMC culture with coronavirus spike peptide pools or control peptides (ViraFEST assay). With the Oncomine TCR Beta short-read assay, DNA from cultured CD4+ T cells was sequenced. In TCRdb, the PCR reads were re-called with MiXCR into one record per CDR3 protein. This table has 8,000 or so distinct CDR3 sequences, roughly 19% appearing once. This sample comprised CD4+ T cells from blood, cultured in vitro, obtained after SARS-CoV-2 vaccination. The origin of the receptors is a human donor who had recovered from COVID-19.

This clonotype has a count of ten or more. The chain uses TRBV7-6 and TRBJ2-6; maybe TRBD1 (6 bases). Trimming stripped 0 bases from V and 0 bases from J, with 21 bases between. CDR1 SGHVS and CDR2 FNYEAQ come from the germline V gene. The CDR3 is 21 residues long. In DNA form, the CDR3 reads TGTGCCAGCAGCTTAGCGAAGGGCTACAGGGACGCCCCCTCTGGGGCCAACGTCCTGACTTTC. Translating gives CASSLAKGYRDAPSGANVLTF.

This clonotype was detected many times. V usage is TRBV4-1 and J usage is TRBJ1-5; 9 bases match TRBD1. CDR3 length: 17 amino acids. V shed 0 bases and J 3 bases; nucleotides not matched to a gene: 6. Germline V lookup: CDR1 MGHRA, CDR2 YSYEKL. Here the CDR3 DNA reads TGCGCCAGCAGCCAAGATTCGCGGGACAGGGTCAATCAGCCCCAGCATTTT. Residues: CASSQDSRDRVNQPQHF.

In its sample, this clonotype is medium-sized (0.01 to 0.1%). The chain combines TRBV19 with TRBJ2-3; possibly TRBD2 for D (7 bases). This CDR3 contains 14 residues. The germline CDR1 and CDR2 sequences are LNHDA and SQIVND (reference sequence). With 4 bases removed from V and 4 bases from J, the gap between germline ends came to 12 bases. The CDR3 region has the DNA TGTGCCAGTAGTAAGAGGGGGGGCCCAGATACGCAGTATTTT. Translation gives CASSKRGGPDTQYF. Supplemented by reference TRBV19 and TRBJ2-3, the full variable domain reads DGGITQSPKYLFRKEGQNVTLSCEQNLNHDAMYWYRQDPGQGLRLIYYSQIVNDFQKGDIAEGYSVSREKKESFPLTVTSAQKNPTAFYLCASSKRGGPDTQYFGPGTRLTVL.

The rearrangement links TRBV28 to TRBJ2-7, with a weak D call TRBD1 (5 bases). The CDR3 has 13 residues. Looked up from germline, CDR1 is MDHEN and CDR2 is SYDVKM. Deletions cut 2 bases from V and 1 base from J, with 6 bases between. The CDR3 DNA reads as TGTGCCAGCAGTTTAGGACAATCCTACGAGCAGTACTTC. Residues: CASSLGQSYEQYF. Combining the CDR3 with reference TRBV28 and TRBJ2-7 gives the whole variable domain DVKVTQSSRYLVKRTGEKVFLECVQDMDHENMFWYRQDPGLGLRLIYFSYDVKMKEKGDIPEGYSVSREKKERFSLILESASTNQTSMYLCASSLGQSYEQYFGPGTRLTVT.

Within the sample, this clonotype is large. The chain couples TRBV20-1 to TRBJ1-2; tentative D call: TRBD1 (6 bases). In germline, CDR1 is DFQATT, CDR2 SNEGSKA (reference sequence). This CDR3 is 16 amino acids long. V was trimmed by 5 bases and J by 0 bases, leaving 19 bases between them. The CDR3 DNA reads as TGCAGTGCTCCCCGGGACATCCGGAATTCTAACTATGGCTACACCTTC. It translates to CSAPRDIRNSNYGYTF.

This clonotype appeared a few times. The CDR3 protein is CASRANGQGSYEQYF. The CDR3 DNA sequence: TGTGCCAGCAGGGCTAATGGACAGGGCTCCTACGAGCAGTACTTC. The chain uses TRBV28 and TRBJ2-7, with TRBD1 matching 8 bases. Germline V gene sequence: CDR1 MDHEN, CDR2 SYDVKM. The ends lost 6 bases at V and 0 bases at J; junction bases unmatched: 7. This CDR3 spans 15 amino acids.

The chain uses TRBV12-3 or TRBV12-4 and TRBJ1-6, with 7 positions matching TRBD1. The CDR3 has 16 amino acids. V was pared by 5 bases and J by 5 bases, with 9 bases of the junction left unmatched. CDR3 nucleotide sequence: TGTGCCAGCAGTCAACCTACAGGGGCAGATAATTCACCCCTCCACTTT. It is translated as CASSQPTGADNSPLHF.

This clonotype was detected a few times. The gene calls are TRBV11-2 and TRBJ2-1, with D perhaps TRBD1 (6 bases). Per germline, CDR1 SGHAT and CDR2 FQNNGV. This CDR3 region has 12 residues. V was shortened by 3 bases and J by 8 bases, with 8 bases between the two germline ends. The CDR3 sequence is CASSLDRYEQFF. DNA for the CDR3: TGTGCCAGCAGCTTGGACAGATATGAGCAGTTCTTC.

In its sample, this clonotype was seen a few times. The chain combines TRBV29-1 with TRBJ2-7; 15 bases are shared with TRBD2. The CDR3 is 17 amino acids. Germline V gene lookup returns CDR1 SQVTM and CDR2 ANQGSEA. V lost 6 bases and J lost 2; bases outside the gene matches: 11. This CDR3 reads CSVIRGTSGGSPYEQYF. The CDR3 DNA sequence: TGCAGCGTGATTAGAGGGACTAGCGGGGGGAGTCCCTACGAGCAGTACTTC.